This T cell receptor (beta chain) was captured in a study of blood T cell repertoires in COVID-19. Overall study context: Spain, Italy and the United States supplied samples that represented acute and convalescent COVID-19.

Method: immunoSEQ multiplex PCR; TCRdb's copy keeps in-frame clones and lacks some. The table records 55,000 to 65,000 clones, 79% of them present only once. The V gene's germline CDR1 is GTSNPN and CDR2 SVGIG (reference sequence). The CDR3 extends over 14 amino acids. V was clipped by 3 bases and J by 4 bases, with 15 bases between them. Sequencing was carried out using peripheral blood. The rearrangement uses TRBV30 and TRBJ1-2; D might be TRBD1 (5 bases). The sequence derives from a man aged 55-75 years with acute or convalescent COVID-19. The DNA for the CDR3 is TGTGCCTGGAGCAGAGACAGCGCCTTCTATGGCTACACCTTC. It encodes CAWSRDSAFYGYTF. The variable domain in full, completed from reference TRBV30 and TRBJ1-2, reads SQTIHQWPATLVQPVGSPLSLECTVEGTSNPNLYWYRQAAGRGLQLLFYSVGIGQISSEVPQNLSASRPQDRQFILSSKKLLLSDSGFYLCAWSRDSAFYGYTFGSGTRLTVV.